This T cell receptor (beta chain) was sequenced during a study of cytomegalovirus exposure and HLA in healthy donors. Study-level information: Among the approximately 430 donors who were genotyped, over 70% fell in the genetic ancestry cluster that is associated with self-reported Caucasian donors. Study-wide results and caveats: Follow-up analysis later connected one missense variant in DCLRE1C with trimming of TCR beta V- and J-genes.

As concerns this clone: What it recognizes is unknown.

Primers for the PCR totalled 60 Vbeta and 13 Jbeta. TCRdb's table, derived via immunoSEQ multiplex PCR, lists solely in-frame clones and lacks some. The sample holds roughly 88,000 clones; around three quarters are singletons and the top ten take under 7%. This CDR3 comprises 13 residues. The V gene's germline CDR1 is LNHDA and CDR2 SQIVND (reference sequence). The V gene lost 1 base and the J gene lost 10 bases, with 13 bases spanning the gap. Specimen: PBMCs. The receptor comes from a man aged 30 to 39 in good health and CMV-seropositive. V usage is TRBV19 and J usage is TRBJ1-1, with D perhaps matching TRBD1 (6 bases). In DNA form, the CDR3 reads TGTGCCAGTAGTATAGGGTTACAGGGAAGAGCTTTCTTT. Its translation: CASSIGLQGRAFF.